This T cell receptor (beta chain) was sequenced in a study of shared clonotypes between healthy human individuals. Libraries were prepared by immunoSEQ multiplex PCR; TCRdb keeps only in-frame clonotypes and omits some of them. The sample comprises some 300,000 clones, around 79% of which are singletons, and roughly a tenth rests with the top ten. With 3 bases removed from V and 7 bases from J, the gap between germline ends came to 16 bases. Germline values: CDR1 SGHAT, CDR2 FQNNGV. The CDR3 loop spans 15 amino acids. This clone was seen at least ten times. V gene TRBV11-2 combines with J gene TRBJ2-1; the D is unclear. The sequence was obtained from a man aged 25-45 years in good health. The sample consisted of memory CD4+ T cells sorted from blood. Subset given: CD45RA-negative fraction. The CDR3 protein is CASSFHHRAPNEQFF. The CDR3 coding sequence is TGTGCCAGCAGCTTCCATCACCGGGCCCCTAATGAGCAGTTCTTC.